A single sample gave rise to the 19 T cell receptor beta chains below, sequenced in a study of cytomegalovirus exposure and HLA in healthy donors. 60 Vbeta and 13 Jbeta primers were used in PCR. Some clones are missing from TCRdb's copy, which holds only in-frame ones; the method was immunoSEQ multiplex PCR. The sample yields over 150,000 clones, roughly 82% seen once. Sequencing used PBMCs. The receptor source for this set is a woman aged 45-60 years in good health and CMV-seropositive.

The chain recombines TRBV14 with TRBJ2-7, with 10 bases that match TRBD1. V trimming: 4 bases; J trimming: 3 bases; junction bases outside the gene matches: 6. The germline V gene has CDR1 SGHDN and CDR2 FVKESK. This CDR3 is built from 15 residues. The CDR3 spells CASSRPGQGFYEQYF. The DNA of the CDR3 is TGTGCCAGCAGCCGCCCGGGACAGGGGTTCTACGAGCAGTACTTC.

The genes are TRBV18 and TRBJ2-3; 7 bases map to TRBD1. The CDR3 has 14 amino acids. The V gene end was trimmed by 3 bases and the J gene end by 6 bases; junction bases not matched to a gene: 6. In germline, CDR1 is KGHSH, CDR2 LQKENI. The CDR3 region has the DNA TGTGCCAGCTCACCGACAGGGTTGACGGATACGCAGTATTTT. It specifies CASSPTGLTDTQYF.

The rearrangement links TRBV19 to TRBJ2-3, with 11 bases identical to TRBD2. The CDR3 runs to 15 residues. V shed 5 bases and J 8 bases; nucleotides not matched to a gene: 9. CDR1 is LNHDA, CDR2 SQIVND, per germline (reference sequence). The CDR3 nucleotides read TGTGCCAGTAGTCCAACAGGGACTAGCGGAGGTACGCAGTATTTT. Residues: CASSPTGTSGGTQYF.

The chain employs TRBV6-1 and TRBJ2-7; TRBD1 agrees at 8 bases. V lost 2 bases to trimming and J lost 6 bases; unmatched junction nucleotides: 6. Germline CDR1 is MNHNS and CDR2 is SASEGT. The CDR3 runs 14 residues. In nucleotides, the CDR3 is TGTGCCAGCAGTGAACAGGGGGCCGGCGGCGAGCAGTACTTC. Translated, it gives CASSEQGAGGEQYF.

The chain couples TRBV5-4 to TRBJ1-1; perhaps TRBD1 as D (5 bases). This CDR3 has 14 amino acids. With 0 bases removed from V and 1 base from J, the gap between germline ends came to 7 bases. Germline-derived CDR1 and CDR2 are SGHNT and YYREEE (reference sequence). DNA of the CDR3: TGTGCCAGCAGCTTGGACAGGCCGAACACTGAAGCTTTCTTT. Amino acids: CASSLDRPNTEAFF.

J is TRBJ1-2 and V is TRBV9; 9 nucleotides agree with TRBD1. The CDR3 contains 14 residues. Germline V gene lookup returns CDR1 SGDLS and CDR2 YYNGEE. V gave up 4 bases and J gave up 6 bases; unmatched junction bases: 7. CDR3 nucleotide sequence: TGTGCCAGCAGCACACAGGGGGCATGGGATGGCTACACCTTC. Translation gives CASSTQGAWDGYTF.

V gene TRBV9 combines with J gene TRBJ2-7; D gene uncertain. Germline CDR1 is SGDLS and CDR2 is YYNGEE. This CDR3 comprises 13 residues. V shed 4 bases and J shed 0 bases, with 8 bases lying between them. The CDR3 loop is CASSRSGSYEQYF. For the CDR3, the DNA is TGTGCCAGCAGCCGATCCGGCTCCTACGAGCAGTACTTC.

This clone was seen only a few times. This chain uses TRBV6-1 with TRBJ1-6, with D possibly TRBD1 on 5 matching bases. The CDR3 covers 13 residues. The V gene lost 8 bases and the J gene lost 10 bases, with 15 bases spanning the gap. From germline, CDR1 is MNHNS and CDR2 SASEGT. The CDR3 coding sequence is TGTGCCAGCTCGAATCCAGGGTGGTCACCCCTCCACTTT. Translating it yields CASSNPGWSPLHF.

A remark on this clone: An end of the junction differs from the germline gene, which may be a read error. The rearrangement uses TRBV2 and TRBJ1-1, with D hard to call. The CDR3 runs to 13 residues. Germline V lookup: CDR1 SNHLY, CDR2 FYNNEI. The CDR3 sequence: CASREDGYTEAFF. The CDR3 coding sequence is TGTGCCAGCAGAGAAGACGGTTACACTGAAGCTTTCTTT.

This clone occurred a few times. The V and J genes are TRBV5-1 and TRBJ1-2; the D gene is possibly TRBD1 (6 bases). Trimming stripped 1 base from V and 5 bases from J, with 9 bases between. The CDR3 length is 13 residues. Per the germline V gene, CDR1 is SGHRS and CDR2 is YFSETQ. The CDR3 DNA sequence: TGCGCCAGCAGCTTGAACAGGGATTATGGCTACACCTTC. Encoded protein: CASSLNRDYGYTF.

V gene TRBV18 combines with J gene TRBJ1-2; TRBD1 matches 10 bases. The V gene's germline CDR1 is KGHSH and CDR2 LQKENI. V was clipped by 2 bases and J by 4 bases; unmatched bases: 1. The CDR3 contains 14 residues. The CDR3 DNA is TGTGCCAGCTCACCAGGGGACAGGGGCTATGGCTACACCTTC. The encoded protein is CASSPGDRGYGYTF.

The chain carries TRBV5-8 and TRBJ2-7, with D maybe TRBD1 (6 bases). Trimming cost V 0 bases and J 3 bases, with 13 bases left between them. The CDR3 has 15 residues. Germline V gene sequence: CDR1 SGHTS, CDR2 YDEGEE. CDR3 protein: CASSLGTGHGYEQYF. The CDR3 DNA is TGTGCCAGCAGCTTGGGTACAGGGCACGGCTACGAGCAGTACTTC.

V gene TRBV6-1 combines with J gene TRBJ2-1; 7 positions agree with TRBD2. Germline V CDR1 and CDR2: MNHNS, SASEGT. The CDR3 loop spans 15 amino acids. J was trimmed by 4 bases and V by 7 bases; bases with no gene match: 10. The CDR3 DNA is TGTGCCAGCACCGAAGGGACTACCAGATACAATGAGCAGTTCTTC. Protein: CASTEGTTRYNEQFF.

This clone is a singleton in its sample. The CDR3 reads CASSDGNEQFF. The DNA of the CDR3 is TGTGCCAGCAGTGACGGCAATGAGCAGTTCTTC. This chain uses TRBV6-1 with TRBJ2-1; D is unresolved. V dropped 3 bases and J dropped 6 bases, with 3 bases sitting between them. The CDR3 covers 11 residues. CDR1 is MNHNS and CDR2 is SASEGT in the germline V gene.

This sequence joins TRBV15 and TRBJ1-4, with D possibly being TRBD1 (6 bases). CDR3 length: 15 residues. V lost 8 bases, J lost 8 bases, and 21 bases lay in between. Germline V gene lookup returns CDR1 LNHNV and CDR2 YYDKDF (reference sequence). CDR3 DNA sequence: TGTGCCACCGACTTATACCCAGGGGCAGGGGAAAAACTGTTTTTT. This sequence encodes CATDLYPGAGEKLFF.

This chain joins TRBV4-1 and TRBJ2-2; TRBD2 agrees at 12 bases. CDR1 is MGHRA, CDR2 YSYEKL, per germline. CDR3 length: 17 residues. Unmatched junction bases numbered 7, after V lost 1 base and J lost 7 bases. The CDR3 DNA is TGCGCCAGCAGCCAAGTAGGCCTAGCGGGGGGGTTCGGGGAGCTGTTTTTT. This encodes CASSQVGLAGGFGELFF.

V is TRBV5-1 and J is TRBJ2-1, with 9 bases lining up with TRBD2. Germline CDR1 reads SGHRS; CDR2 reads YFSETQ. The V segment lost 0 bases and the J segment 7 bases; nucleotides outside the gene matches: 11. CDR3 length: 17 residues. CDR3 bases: TGCGCCAGCAGCTTGGCCGCGGGAGGGGCGAGGGGAAATGAGCAGTTCTTC. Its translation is CASSLAAGGARGNEQFF.

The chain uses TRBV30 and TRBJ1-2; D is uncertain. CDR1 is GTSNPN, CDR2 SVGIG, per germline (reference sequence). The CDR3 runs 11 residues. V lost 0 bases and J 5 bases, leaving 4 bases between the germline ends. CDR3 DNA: TGTGCCTGGAGTGTCGGTTATGGCTACACCTTC. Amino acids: CAWSVGYGYTF.

The CDR3, as DNA: TGTGCCACCTCGAGGGAATCCTACGAGCAGTACTTC. Protein sequence: CATSRESYEQYF. The V gene is TRBV2, the J gene TRBJ2-7; TRBD2 might be the D (5 bases). CDR3 length: 12 residues. The V gene's germline CDR1 is SNHLY and CDR2 FYNNEI. The germline V and J ends were trimmed by 10 bases and 1 base, with 11 bases remaining between them.